This T cell receptor (beta chain) was documented in a study of T cell changes during pregnancy in multiple sclerosis. Generated by immunoSEQ multiplex PCR, the TCRdb table keeps only in-frame clones and is missing some. The data show tens of thousands of clones, almost 95% seen once. The CDR3 has 16 amino acids. Trimming took off 0 bases at V and 4 bases at J, with 13 bases between the two ends. The V gene's germline CDR1 is MNHEY and CDR2 SVGAGI. The TCR comes from a female donor with multiple sclerosis, enrolled in a pregnancy study. The specimen was peripheral blood, collected after pregnancy. The chain is built from TRBV6-5 and TRBJ2-4; D may be TRBD2 (5 bases). CDR3 loop: CASSYSTGTRKNIQYF. For the CDR3, the DNA is TGTGCCAGCAGTTACTCGACGGGAACGAGGAAAAACATTCAGTACTTC.